This entry is about one T cell receptor beta chain. This clone was picked up a small number of times. Its target antigen remains unknown. No qualities accompany the bases; no much larger clone lies one base away. The data originate from a study of cytomegalovirus exposure and HLA in healthy donors (dated by TCRdb to about 2017). For context, the study as a whole: An earlier analysis of several hundred of the donors reported about 250 Gb of sequence data and around 120 million unique TCR beta sequences from about 200 million T cells. All discovery cohort repertoires had been generated on a single sequencing platform. To study patterns of TCR occurrence, a later analysis re-analyzed previously published TCR beta repertoires from around 700 donors and added high-resolution HLA genotyping. Among 398 genotyped donors of the cohort, an average of approximately 240,000 unique TCR beta nucleotide sequences were sequenced per donor, roughly a sixth of them non-productive. Genome-wide SNP genotypes for about 60% of the roughly 670 donors were used in a later genetic analysis, which treated that subset as a discovery cohort. Among the roughly 430 genotyped donors, approximately 81% belonged to the genetic ancestry cluster associated with self-reported Caucasian donors. In the later analysis, no new phenotypic data were used to find candidate immune exposures; instead, reliance was placed on TCR beta sequences and their occurrence across donors. The study profiled the T cell repertoires of hundreds of subjects by immunosequencing and related them to cytomegalovirus serostatus. In addition to the first cohort of approximately 670 subjects, a separate validation cohort of under 150 different subjects was used. The study combined high-throughput TCR immunosequencing, statistical association of individual TCRs with disease status, and machine learning to predict cytomegalovirus infection status. Class I and class II HLA loci were covered by the typing at four-digit resolution. Donor age, sex, ethnicity and CMV serostatus were collected together with the repertoire data. An early release that covered about 600 HLA-typed donors contained approximately 300 gigabases of sequencing data and about 84 million unique TCR sequences. Several DR-DQ haplotypes were handled as single units for association and clustering, since linkage in the cohort was strong. The number of typed donors differed by locus: about 620-630 for A, B, C, DRB1 and DQB1; approximately 530 for DQA1; some 590 for DPA1; and about 450 for DPB1. An earlier analysis of 587 of the donors used high-throughput TCR beta sequencing to judge whether each TCR beta V gene segment behaved as functional or pseudogenic. The study was designed to test whether signatures of past pathogen exposure could be identified by cataloging public T cell receptors.

The investigation overall reported the following: A later genetic analysis associated a missense DCLRE1C variant with V-gene and J-gene trimming of TCR beta chains, and an independent cohort replicated the association. It was suggested by the authors that the approach could potentially be generalized to other disease states and immunological phenotypes. Specific HLA alleles were associated with more than 15,000 TCR beta sequences at a false discovery rate of 0.05 in a later analysis. The classifier was reported to diagnose cytomegalovirus status with high specificity and sensitivity in both the original and validation cohorts. While some public TCRs were present in many individuals, most TCR sequences turned up only very rarely across donors. When HLA alleles, especially DR and DQ, strongly co-occurred, TCR associations were difficult to assign to individual alleles. Because counts were too low, 15 or so rarely observed V segments, including chromosome 9 orphons, were excluded from the earlier analysis of some 590 of the donors. The study listed around 160 TCR beta chains as associated with cytomegalovirus. A later analysis reported that several top co-occurrence clusters appeared linked to parvovirus B19, influenza, CMV and Epstein-Barr virus. For the cohort, immune exposure information was limited to CMV serostatus. A later analysis found that HLA-associated TCR beta chains were more clonally expanded and had lower generation probabilities than equally common non-associated chains. The presence/absence analyses assumed that sequencing depth was roughly uniform across donors, and that assumption may not be true. In a later analysis, the rate of TCR association differed among HLA loci, with DRB1 alleles having the most associated TCRs and HLA-C alleles having the fewest. A later genetic analysis reported fewer N-insertions in productive TCRs among donors in an Asian-associated ancestry cluster than the approximately 700-donor mean. A further reported finding was that TCR beta sequences accurately predicted the HLA-A and HLA-B alleles for most subjects in the first cohort. This cohort had only TCR beta chains sequenced, and the lack of alpha or paired-chain data limited which features could be detected. Correlated functional status among segregating V segments might reflect linkage disequilibrium, but an unknown experimental factor could not be ruled out. Some IMGT-functional V segments, including TRBV6-2 and TRBV6-3, could not be distinguished by the 87-base-pair reads and were therefore excluded. A group of highly shared sequence variants was considered likely to be a technical artifact of the sequencing pipeline. An earlier analysis of 450 to 750 of the donors showed that most TCR beta V segments appeared in productive rearrangements either about 87% or about 30% of the time, which broadly matched IMGT annotations. Because HLA typing was unavailable for some donors at each locus, only the typed subset was used in association tests. Three of the identified cytomegalovirus-associated TCR beta chains were confirmed in vitro to be specific for cytomegalovirus antigens. In a later analysis, most CMV-associated TCR beta chains were found to appear HLA-restricted, with HLA associations seemingly driven largely by CMV exposure.

CDR1 LGHNA and CDR2 YNFKEQ were looked up in the germline V gene. The CDR3 holds 17 amino acids from the cysteine to the phenylalanine. The DNA shown is the 51-base CDR3, in frame from base 1. V is trimmed back by 0 bases and J by 7 bases, and the junction contains 10 bases that no gene match accounts for. The cohort consisted of 650 to 850 healthy bone marrow donors. Cohort members were all nominally healthy when sampled, although unrecorded immune exposures were likely present. The donor was CMV seronegative and was included in the group of several hundred seronegative cohort members. Each donor provided a peripheral blood sample, and peripheral blood mononuclear cells were used for TCR beta sequencing. The Qiagen DNeasy Blood Extraction Kit was used to extract genomic DNA from the blood cell samples. Library preparation employed the immunoSEQ multiplex PCR assay. A mixture of 60 forward primers for TCR Vbeta segments and 13 reverse primers for TCR Jbeta segments was used in the multiplex PCR. A multiplex PCR assay on genomic DNA amplified the CDR3 region of rearranged TCR beta genes. The amplified TCR beta libraries were sequenced on the Illumina HiSeq System as 87-base-pair reads. The authors' analysis ran thus. A later analysis counted approximately 84 million unique TCR beta chains across the 690 or so repertoires, and some 11 million of these chains were shared by at least two donors. To remove PCR and sequencing errors, raw reads were error-corrected and collapsed into unique sequences using a nearest-neighbor algorithm that merged closely related sequences. To assign V, D and J gene segments, CDR3 sequences were aligned to IMGT reference sequences. For a sequence to be retained, at least a six-nucleotide match to both a V gene segment and a J gene segment was required. Rearrangements were called productive when the CDR3 lacked stop codons and stayed in frame with V and J; all others were non-productive. Following IMGT convention, CDR3 was defined as the stretch from the second conserved V-encoded cysteine up to the conserved J-encoded phenylalanine. Sequences without an unambiguous match to a single V gene segment were excluded from the earlier analysis of about 630 of the donors. An earlier analysis of 587 of the donors called V segments functional above 56.7% productive rearrangements and segregating when the between-donor standard deviation exceeded 5%. A statistical classification framework was built to diagnose cytomegalovirus status from the catalog of TCR beta chain sequences. V and J gene assignment, in a later analysis, came from comparing TCR nucleotide sequences with IMGT/GENE-DB human TR gene sequences. In a later analysis, CDR3 sequences and most-parsimonious VDJ recombination scenarios were assigned using the TCRdist pipeline. In a later analysis, each TCR beta chain was defined by its CDR3 amino acid sequence together with its V-gene family, and reads without a unique V-gene family were excluded. A later analysis removed several hundred highly shared, low-generation-probability nucleotide sequences to deal with suspected cross-contamination and a sequencing artifact. A later analysis calculated a clonal expansion index for each public chain from normalized within-repertoire ranks of inferred template counts. In a later analysis, generation probabilities were computed with a VDJ recombination model fitted to out-of-frame rearrangements, and the resulting probabilities were checked against IGoR. In a later analysis, TCR-TCR, TCR-HLA and TCR-CMV co-occurrence was scored with hypergeometric tests, and a repertoire-size bias correction was applied to TCR pairs. A later analysis estimated false discovery rates by permuting HLA or CMV assignments 20 times. In a later analysis, co-occurring TCRs were grouped with DBSCAN, and TCRdist sequence similarity was added when clustering was performed within HLA-allele-positive subsets. For co-occurrence clustering, repertoires with fewer than 30,000 or more than 120,000 public chains were excluded, along with five or six repertoires with anomalous nucleotide sharing. TCRdb provides this immuneACCESS table in a form limited to in-frame rearrangements. Some clones are lacking; in checked studies, under half of them reflect an unresolved V gene, and why the rest are absent is not known. V and J calls and clone size are copied from that table; D and trimming were computed from the DNA. The sample table contains 65,000 to 75,000 clones; only one count was recorded for 68% of them. In total, the top ten clones hold about 1.9% of the sample.

What was sequenced was PBMCs. The chain links TRBV4-2 with TRBJ2-1; a stretch of 9 junction bases matches TRBD2. The sequence was collected from a woman aged 30 to 39 in good health and CMV-seronegative. DNA sequence: TGTGCCAGCAGCCAAGAGTGGGGCGGGGGGGCCCGTAATGAGCAGTTCTTC. The translation is CASSQEWGGGARNEQFF.